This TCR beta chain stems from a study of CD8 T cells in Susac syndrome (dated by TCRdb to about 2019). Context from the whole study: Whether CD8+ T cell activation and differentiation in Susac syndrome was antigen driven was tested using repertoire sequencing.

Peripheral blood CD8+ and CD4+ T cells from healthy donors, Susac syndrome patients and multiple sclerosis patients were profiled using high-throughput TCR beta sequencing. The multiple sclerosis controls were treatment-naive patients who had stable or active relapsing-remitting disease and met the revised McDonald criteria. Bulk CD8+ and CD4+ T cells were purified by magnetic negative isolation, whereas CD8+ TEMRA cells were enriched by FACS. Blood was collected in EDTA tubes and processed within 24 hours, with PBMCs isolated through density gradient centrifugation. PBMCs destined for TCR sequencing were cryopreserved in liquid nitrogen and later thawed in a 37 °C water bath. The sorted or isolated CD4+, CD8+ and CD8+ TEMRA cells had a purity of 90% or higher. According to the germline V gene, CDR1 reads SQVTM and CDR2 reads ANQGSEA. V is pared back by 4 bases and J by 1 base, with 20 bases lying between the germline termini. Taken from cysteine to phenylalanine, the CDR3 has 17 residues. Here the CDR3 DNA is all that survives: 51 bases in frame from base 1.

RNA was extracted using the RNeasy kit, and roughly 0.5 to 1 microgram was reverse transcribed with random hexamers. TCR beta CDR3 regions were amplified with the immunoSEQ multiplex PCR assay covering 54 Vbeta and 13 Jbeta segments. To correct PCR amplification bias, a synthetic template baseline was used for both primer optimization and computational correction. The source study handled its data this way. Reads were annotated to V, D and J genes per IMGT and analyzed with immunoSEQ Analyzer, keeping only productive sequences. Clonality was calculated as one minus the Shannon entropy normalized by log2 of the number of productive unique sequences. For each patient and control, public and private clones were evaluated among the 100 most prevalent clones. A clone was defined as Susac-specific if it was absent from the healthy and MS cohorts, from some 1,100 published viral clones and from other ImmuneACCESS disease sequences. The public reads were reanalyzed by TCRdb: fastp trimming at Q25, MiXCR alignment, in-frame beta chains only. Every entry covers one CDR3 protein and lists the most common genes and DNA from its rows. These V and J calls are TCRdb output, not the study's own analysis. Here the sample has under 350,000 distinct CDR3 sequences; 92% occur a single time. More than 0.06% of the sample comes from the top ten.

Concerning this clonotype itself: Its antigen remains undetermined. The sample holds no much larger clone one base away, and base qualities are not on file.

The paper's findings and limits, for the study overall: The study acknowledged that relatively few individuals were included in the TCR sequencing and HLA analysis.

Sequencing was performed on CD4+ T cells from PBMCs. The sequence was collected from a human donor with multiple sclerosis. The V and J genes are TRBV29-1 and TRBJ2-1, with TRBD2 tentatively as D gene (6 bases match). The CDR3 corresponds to CSVGGGEGLGSYNEQFF. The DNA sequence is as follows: TGCAGCGTTGGGGGAGGTGAGGGTTTAGGGTCCTACAATGAGCAGTTCTTC.